The rows below give T cell receptor beta chains drawn from one sample of a study of T cells in Graves' hyperthyroidism and ophthalmopathy. TCRdb ran MiXCR on the multiplex PCR reads and lists one entry per CDR3 protein. The profile shows about 540,000 distinct CDR3 sequences, roughly 50% of them singletons. The sequencing sample was made of peripheral blood or thyroid tissue (not recorded which). The origin of the receptors is a woman under 30 with Graves' hyperthyroidism. Each CDR3 is given with its conserved first and last residue. D genes are given only for firm matches. Clone size, where shown, is once, few, many, or a class for clones that have expanded.

clone size,V gene,D gene,CDR3 length,J gene,CDR3 protein,CDR3 DNA
.,TRBV6-6,.,16,TRBJ1-6,CASSYPLYQEHSPLHF,TGTGCCAGCAGTTACCCCCTTTACCAGGAGCATTCACCCCTCCACTTT
many,TRBV7-2,.,14,TRBJ2-7,CASSLARGSYEQYF,TGTGCCAGCAGCTTAGCCAGGGGATCCTACGAGCAGTACTTC
.,TRBV29-1,.,11,TRBJ2-7,CSVGDSYEQYF,TGCAGCGTTGGGGACTCCTACGAGCAGTACTTC
.,TRBV25-1,TRBD1,15,TRBJ1-2,CASSEFRTGGDGYTF,TGTGCCAGCAGTGAATTTCGGACAGGGGGAGATGGCTACACCTTC
.,TRBV7-3,TRBD2,15,TRBJ2-6,CASSVLAAGANVLTF,TGTGCCAGCAGTGTGCTAGCGGCTGGGGCCAACGTCCTGACTTTC
many,TRBV7-2,TRBD1,17,TRBJ1-4,CASSHLTSGTGGEKLFF,TGTGCCAGCAGCCACCTCACGTCGGGGACAGGGGGTGAAAAACTGTTTTTT
once,TRBV2,TRBD1,15,TRBJ1-5,CASSGTGDSNQPQHF,TGTGCCAGCAGTGGGACAGGTGATAGCAATCAGCCCCAGCATTTT
many,TRBV24-1,TRBD1,14,TRBJ1-1,CATSDDTGGTEAFF,TGTGCCACCAGTGACGACACAGGGGGCACTGAAGCTTTCTTT
many,TRBV2,TRBD1,14,TRBJ1-1,CASRETGVNTEAFF,TGTGCCAGCAGGGAGACAGGGGTCAACACTGAAGCTTTCTTT
few,TRBV7-9,.,15,TRBJ2-2,CASSLGAGSTGELFF,TGTGCCAGCAGCTTAGGGGCAGGAAGCACCGGGGAGCTGTTTTTT
.,TRBV7-8,.,12,TRBJ2-7,CASSFGLHEQYF,TGTGCCAGCAGCTTTGGACTACACGAGCAGTACTTC
.,TRBV7-2,TRBD1,17,TRBJ1-2,CASSLARMDRRSYGYTF,TGTGCCAGCAGCTTAGCCCGGATGGACAGGCGGAGCTATGGCTACACCTTC
.,TRBV5-6,.,13,TRBJ2-7,CASSLTRYYEQYF,TGTGCCAGCAGCTTGACCCGTTACTACGAGCAGTACTTC
.,TRBV10-3,TRBD2,15,TRBJ2-7,CAISGSGRGPYEQYF,TGTGCCATCAGTGGGAGCGGGAGGGGCCCCTACGAGCAGTACTTC
.,TRBV9,.,13,TRBJ1-2,CAILLLANYGYTF,TGTGCCATCCTCCTCTTGGCTAACTATGGCTACACCTTC
few,TRBV24-1,TRBD2,18,TRBJ2-7,CATSDSQGTSGRAYEQYF,TGTGCCACCAGTGATTCCCAGGGGACTAGCGGGAGGGCCTACGAGCAGTACTTC
.,TRBV4-3,.,14,TRBJ1-3,CASSQGRGRNTIYF,TGCGCCAGCAGCCAAGGCCGTGGGAGGAACACCATATATTTT
.,TRBV20-1,.,15,TRBJ2-7,CSATREDLSSYEQYF,TGCAGTGCTACGAGAGAGGACTTAAGCTCCTACGAGCAGTACTTC
few,TRBV12-3/TRBV12-4,TRBD1,12,TRBJ1-2,CASSNRGDGYTF,TGTGCCAGCAGCAACAGGGGAGATGGCTACACCTTC
many,TRBV15,.,17,TRBJ1-5,CATSRELARYDDGPQHF,TGTGCCACCAGCAGAGAGTTGGCCAGGTACGATGATGGACCCCAGCATTTT
.,TRBV7-2,TRBD1,16,TRBJ2-7,CASSFRGQGLGYEQYF,TGTGCCAGCAGCTTTCGGGGACAGGGGTTGGGCTACGAGCAGTACTTC
once,TRBV7-2,TRBD1,14,TRBJ2-3,CASSFDRATDTQYF,TGTGCCAGCAGCTTTGACAGGGCGACAGATACGCAGTATTTT
.,TRBV20-1,.,12,TRBJ1-2,CSAREISYGYTF,TGCAGTGCCCGGGAGATATCCTATGGCTACACCTTC
.,TRBV5-4,TRBD1,17,TRBJ1-3,CASSQDLPGQGADTIYF,TGTGCCAGCAGCCAAGATCTCCCGGGACAGGGTGCGGACACCATATATTTT
few,TRBV25-1,.,9,TRBJ1-4,CATNEKLFF,TGTGCCACTAATGAAAAACTGTTTTTT
once,TRBV5-1,TRBD1,15,TRBJ1-5,CASSRLTGGKQPQHF,TGCGCCAGCAGCCGACTGACAGGGGGCAAACAGCCCCAGCATTTT
.,TRBV12-3/TRBV12-4,TRBD2,15,TRBJ2-7,CASSLRTSGRAEQYF,TGTGCCAGCAGTTTAAGGACTAGCGGGAGAGCCGAGCAGTACTTC
.,TRBV19,TRBD1,15,TRBJ1-6,CASSIGRTGNSPLHF,TGTGCCAGTAGTATAGGTCGGACAGGGAATTCACCCCTCCACTTT
.,TRBV25-1,.,16,TRBJ1-6,CASSQILRGGNSPLHF,TGTGCCAGCAGCCAGATCCTCAGGGGCGGGAATTCACCCCTCCACTTT
.,TRBV2,TRBD2,15,TRBJ2-7,CASSTRTSQSYEQYF,TGTGCCAGCAGTACACGGACTAGCCAATCCTACGAGCAGTACTTC
few,TRBV7-9,.,16,TRBJ2-2,CASSRPRDHITGELFF,TGTGCCAGCAGCCGACCCCGGGACCATATCACCGGGGAGCTGTTTTTT
.,TRBV7-2,.,13,TRBJ1-1,CASSLPGDPEAFF,TGTGCCAGCAGCTTACCAGGGGATCCTGAAGCTTTCTTT
.,TRBV20-1,.,16,TRBJ2-7,CSARDSLGGVPYEQYF,TGCAGTGCTAGAGATTCGTTGGGCGGGGTGCCCTACGAGCAGTACTTC
few,TRBV11-1,.,15,TRBJ2-2,CASSLVQGSTGELFF,TGTGCCAGCAGCTTAGTGCAGGGATCCACCGGGGAGCTGTTTTTT
.,TRBV2,.,12,TRBJ2-5,CASGLLGETQYF,TGTGCCAGCGGCCTACTGGGGGAGACCCAGTACTTC
.,TRBV7-9,TRBD1,14,TRBJ1-1,CASSVTPDRMKAFF,TGTGCCAGCAGCGTTACCCCGGACAGGATGAAAGCTTTCTTT
.,TRBV12-3/TRBV12-4,.,15,TRBJ2-5,CASSLEEGTQETQYF,TGTGCCAGCAGTTTGGAGGAAGGGACTCAAGAGACCCAGTACTTC
many,TRBV10-3,.,13,TRBJ1-1,CAISEAQATEAFF,TGTGCCATCAGTGAGGCCCAGGCCACTGAAGCTTTCTTT
.,TRBV9,.,15,TRBJ2-5,CASSQVRTYQETQYF,TGTGCCAGCAGCCAAGTCCGGACATACCAAGAGACCCAGTACTTC
.,TRBV6-1,.,15,TRBJ2-2,CASRGADQDTGELFF,TGTGCCAGCAGGGGAGCCGATCAAGACACCGGGGAGCTGTTTTTT
.,TRBV15,.,15,TRBJ2-7,CATSSFGYGSYEQYF,TGTGCCACCAGCAGCTTCGGGTACGGCTCCTACGAGCAGTACTTC
few,TRBV24-1,.,15,TRBJ2-2,CATSEAGLRTGELFF,TGTGCCACCAGTGAAGCCGGCCTCAGGACCGGGGAGCTGTTTTTT
few,TRBV25-1,.,13,TRBJ1-6,CASRLFWGSPLHF,TGTGCCAGCAGACTCTTCTGGGGTTCACCCCTCCACTTT
.,TRBV2,TRBD2,15,TRBJ2-2,CATSETGTRAGELFF,TGTGCCACCAGTGAGACCGGGACTAGAGCCGGGGAGCTGTTTTTT
many,TRBV2,.,11,TRBJ2-5,CASSDGQTQYF,TGTGCCAGCAGCGACGGCCAGACCCAGTACTTC
.,TRBV24-1,TRBD1,18,TRBJ2-5,CATSDAQSGTDPQETQYF,TGTGCCACCAGTGATGCACAATCCGGGACAGACCCCCAAGAGACCCAGTACTTC
.,TRBV2,TRBD2,17,TRBJ2-2,CASSEMGLAGNTGELFF,TGTGCCAGCAGTGAAATGGGGCTAGCGGGGAACACCGGGGAGCTGTTTTTT
few,TRBV10-3,TRBD1,14,TRBJ2-7,CASSQDRDSYEQYF,TGTGCCAGCAGTCAGGACAGGGACTCCTACGAGCAGTACTTC
.,TRBV2,TRBD2,14,TRBJ2-2,CASSGGGLTGELFF,TGTGCCAGCAGTGGGGGGGGTTTAACCGGGGAGCTGTTTTTT
many,TRBV10-3,.,13,TRBJ2-1,CAISGAGNDEQFF,TGTGCCATCAGTGGGGCAGGGAATGATGAGCAGTTCTTC
many,TRBV7-6,.,15,TRBJ2-2,CASSPTDSNTGELFF,TGTGCCAGCAGCCCAACGGACAGTAACACCGGGGAGCTGTTTTTT
.,TRBV7-2,TRBD1,17,TRBJ1-2,CASSEGGTGRLRSGYTF,TGTGCCAGCAGCGAGGGGGGGACAGGGCGGTTGAGGAGTGGCTACACCTTC
.,TRBV24-1,TRBD1,14,TRBJ1-2,CASSPPNRGQGYTF,TGTGCCAGCTCACCACCGAACAGGGGGCAGGGCTACACCTTC
many,TRBV5-1,.,15,TRBJ2-6,CASSLTVAGANVLTF,TGCGCCAGCAGCTTGACAGTAGCCGGGGCCAACGTCCTGACTTTC
.,TRBV29-1,.,12,TRBJ2-2,CSGSDAAGELFF,TGCAGCGGGAGCGACGCCGCCGGGGAGCTGTTTTTT
.,TRBV2,TRBD1,14,TRBJ1-4,CASTGGRRSEKLFF,TGTGCCAGCACAGGGGGCCGGAGGAGTGAAAAACTGTTTTTT
.,TRBV24-1,.,17,TRBJ2-7,CASSDGTGISGSLEQYF,TGTGCCAGCAGTGACGGGACAGGGATTAGCGGGAGCCTCGAGCAGTACTTC
.,TRBV2,.,15,TRBJ1-2,CASSLGTGSFYGYTF,TGTGCCAGCAGCTTGGGTACAGGGTCCTTCTATGGCTACACCTTC
.,TRBV2,.,14,TRBJ1-1,CASSFTGRNTEAFF,TGTGCCAGCAGTTTCACAGGGAGGAACACTGAAGCTTTCTTT
.,TRBV20-1,TRBD2,15,TRBJ2-5,CSAITGTSGAETQYF,TGCAGTGCTATAACAGGGACTAGCGGGGCAGAGACCCAGTACTTC